This T cell receptor (beta chain) was observed in a study of early T cells in non-severe SARS-CoV-2 infection. Molecules of cDNA were individually given unique molecular identifiers that were attached to them. TCRdb processed the 5' RACE reads anew with MiXCR; each CDR3 protein has one entry. The profile covers 30,000 to 40,000 distinct CDR3 sequences, with around 6.8% appearing a single time and 10% to 15% taken by the ten largest. CDR1 and CDR2 from the germline V gene are MNHEY and SVGEGT. V was trimmed by 2 bases and J by 7 bases, leaving 15 bases between them. The CDR3 length is 14 residues. V is TRBV6-2 or TRBV6-3 and J is TRBJ2-7; D ambiguous. This clonotype was sampled from an adult who was a healthcare worker with PCR-confirmed SARS-CoV-2 infection or an uninfected control (not recorded which). Sequencing was performed on whole blood, taken at baseline. The chain's CDR3 is CASSYPVGPREQYF. DNA for the CDR3: TGTGCCAGCAGTTACCCCGTCGGGCCGCGTGAGCAGTACTTC.